The next 2 T cell receptor beta chains were all read from a single sample in a study of cytomegalovirus exposure and HLA in healthy donors. It was with 60 Vbeta and 13 Jbeta primers that the PCR ran. Profiled with immunoSEQ multiplex PCR; TCRdb holds only in-frame clones, not every one. In the table there are about 150,000 clones, 65% to 80% of which are singletons. The sequencing input was PBMCs. Receptors originate from a woman aged 45-59 years in good health and CMV-seropositive.

V gene TRBV10-3 combines with J gene TRBJ2-7, with 11 positions matching TRBD2. With 2 bases clipped from V and 3 bases from J, the junction kept 9 bases outside the gene matches. The CDR3 extends over 17 amino acids. Germline-derived CDR1 and CDR2 are ENHRY and SYGVKD. In nucleotides, the CDR3 is TGTGCCATCAGTGAGCCCCCCACTAGCGGGGGTCGCTACGAGCAGTACTTC. It codes for CAISEPPTSGGRYEQYF.

The CDR3 region has the DNA TGTGCCAGCAGTGCCCCCCGGCAGGGAAGGACTGAAGCTTTCTTT. It encodes CASSAPRQGRTEAFF. This sequence joins TRBV2 and TRBJ1-1, with D maybe TRBD1 (5 bases). The CDR3 runs 15 residues. The germline gives CDR1 SNHLY, CDR2 FYNNEI. Trimming cost V 4 bases and J 5 bases, with 17 bases left between them.